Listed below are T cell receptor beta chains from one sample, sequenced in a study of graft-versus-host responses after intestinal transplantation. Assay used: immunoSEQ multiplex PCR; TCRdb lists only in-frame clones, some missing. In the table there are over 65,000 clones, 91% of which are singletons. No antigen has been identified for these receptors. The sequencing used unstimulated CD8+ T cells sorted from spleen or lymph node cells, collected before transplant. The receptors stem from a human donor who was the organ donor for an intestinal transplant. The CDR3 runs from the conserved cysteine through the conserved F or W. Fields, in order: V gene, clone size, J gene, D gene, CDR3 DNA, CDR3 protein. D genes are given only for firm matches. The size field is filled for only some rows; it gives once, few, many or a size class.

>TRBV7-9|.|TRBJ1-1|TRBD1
TGTGCCAGCAGCTTTGGGGGACAGGGACTGAGGGCTTTCTTT
CASSFGGQGLRAFF
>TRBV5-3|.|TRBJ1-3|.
TGTGCCAGACTCCCGAGGTCTGGAAACACCATATATTTT
CARLPRSGNTIYF
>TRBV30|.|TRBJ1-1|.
TGTGCCTGGAGTAGAGGGTTAGGGACTGAAGCTTTCTTT
CAWSRGLGTEAFF
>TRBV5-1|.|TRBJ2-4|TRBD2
TGCGCCAGCAGCTTGTTTAGCGGGGGGAACATTCAGTACTTC
CASSLFSGGNIQYF
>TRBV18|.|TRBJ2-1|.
TGTGCCAGCTCACCCACTCTTGGGGGGCTAGTGGCATACAATGAGCAGTTCTTC
CASSPTLGGLVAYNEQFF
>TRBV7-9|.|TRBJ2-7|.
TGTGCCAGCAGCTCCCAGGGCTTTTCCTACGAGCAGTACTTC
CASSSQGFSYEQYF
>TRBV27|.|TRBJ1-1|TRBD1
TGTGCCAGCAGTTTAGGGCCAGGGGGCACTGAAGCTTTCTTT
CASSLGPGGTEAFF
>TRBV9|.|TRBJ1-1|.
TGTGCCAGCAGCGAACAGGGAAACACTGAAGCTTTCTTT
CASSEQGNTEAFF
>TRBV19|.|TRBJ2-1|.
TGTGCCAGTAGTATCGGGACACAATACAATGAGCAGTTCTTC
CASSIGTQYNEQFF
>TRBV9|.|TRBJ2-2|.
TGTGCCAGCAGCTCCGCCGTCGGGTCGGCCGGGGAGCTGTTTTTT
CASSSAVGSAGELFF
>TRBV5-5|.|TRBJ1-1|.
TGTGCCAGCAGCTTGGCCGTACGGGAGAGCACTGAAGCTTTCTTT
CASSLAVRESTEAFF
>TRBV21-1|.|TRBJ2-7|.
TGTGCCAGCAGCAAAACTAGCTACGAGCAGTACTTC
CASSKTSYEQYF
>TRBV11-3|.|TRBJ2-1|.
TGTGCCAGCAGCTTAGGGAGGGCCGTAACTAATGAGCAGTTCTTC
CASSLGRAVTNEQFF
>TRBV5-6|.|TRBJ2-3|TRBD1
TGTGCCAGCAGCTTGCCGGGACAGTACCACACAGATACGCAGTATTTT
CASSLPGQYHTDTQYF
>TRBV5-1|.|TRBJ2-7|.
TGCGCCAGCAGCTTCCCCAAGCAGGGAAAAGACTACGAGCAGTACTTC
CASSFPKQGKDYEQYF
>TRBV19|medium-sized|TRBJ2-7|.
TGTGCCAGTAGTATAGGATGGAACGAGCAGTACTTC
CASSIGWNEQYF
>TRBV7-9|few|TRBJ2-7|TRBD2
TGTGCCAGCAGCTCAGGGACTAGCGACTCCTACGAGCAGTACTTC
CASSSGTSDSYEQYF
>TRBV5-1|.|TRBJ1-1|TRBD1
TGCGCCAGCAGCTTGGGGGACAGGGGGTACCCTGAAGCTTTCTTT
CASSLGDRGYPEAFF
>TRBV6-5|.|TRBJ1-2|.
TGTGCCAGCAGTTATTGGCCAGGGGAGTATGGCTACACCTTC
CASSYWPGEYGYTF
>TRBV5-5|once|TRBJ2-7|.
TGTGCCAGCAGTCGTGACAATTACTACGAGCAGTACTTC
CASSRDNYYEQYF
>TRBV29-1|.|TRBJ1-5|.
TGCAGCGTTGGTATGGCAGGGTTCGATCAGCCCCAGCATTTT
CSVGMAGFDQPQHF
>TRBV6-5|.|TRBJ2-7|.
TGTGCCAGCAGTTACCCTTCGGGGGTGACTTTTGAGCAGTACTTC
CASSYPSGVTFEQYF
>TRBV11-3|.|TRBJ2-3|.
TGTGCCAGCTCCGAAGCCCATTATGGGGGTGCGCAGTATTTT
CASSEAHYGGAQYF
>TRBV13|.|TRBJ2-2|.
TGTGCCAGCAGCCACCGGGACAATAATTACCCCCCGGTCACCGGGGAGCTGTTTTTT
CASSHRDNNYPPVTGELFF
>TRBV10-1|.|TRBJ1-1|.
TGCGCCAGCAGTGAGTCGACGGCAGGGTTGAACGGCGAAGCTTTCTTT
CASSESTAGLNGEAFF
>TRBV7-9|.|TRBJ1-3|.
TGTGCCAGCCGGACCAGTTCAGGGTACTCTGGAAACACCATATATTTT
CASRTSSGYSGNTIYF
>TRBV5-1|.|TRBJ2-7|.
TGCGCCAGCAGCTTGGCCCCAACCTACGAGCAGTACTTC
CASSLAPTYEQYF
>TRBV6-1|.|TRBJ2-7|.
TGTGCCAGCCGAGGGACTGGCTCCCTCACGGACGAGCAGTACTTC
CASRGTGSLTDEQYF
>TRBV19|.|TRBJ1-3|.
TGTGCCAGTAGTACCCCAAGAGGGGTCGGTGGAAACACCATATATTTT
CASSTPRGVGGNTIYF
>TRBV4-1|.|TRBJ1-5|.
TGCGCCAGCAGCCAAGAAGCCACTAGCAATCAGCCCCAGCATTTT
CASSQEATSNQPQHF
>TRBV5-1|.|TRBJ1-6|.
TGCGCCAGCAGCTCCGAAGATTCCTATAATTCACCCCTCCACTTT
CASSSEDSYNSPLHF
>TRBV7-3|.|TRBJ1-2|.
TGTGCCAGCAGCTTAACGGGGGATGATGGCTACACCTTC
CASSLTGDDGYTF
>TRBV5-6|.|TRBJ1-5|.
TGTGCCAGCAGCTTGGCGGGGGGCTCAAATCAGCCCCAGCATTTT
CASSLAGGSNQPQHF
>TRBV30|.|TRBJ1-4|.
TGTGCCTGGAGTGTACGAGCAGTCCGAGGAAAACTGTTTTTT
CAWSVRAVRGKLFF
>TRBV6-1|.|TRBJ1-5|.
TGTGCCAGCAGTGAAGCGCGGACCCCAGAGCCCCAGCATTTT
CASSEARTPEPQHF
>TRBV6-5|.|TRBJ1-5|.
TGTGCCAGCAGTTATGGCAGTAGCAATCAGCCCCAGCATTTT
CASSYGSSNQPQHF
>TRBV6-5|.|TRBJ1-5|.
TGTGCCAGCAGTTACGGTGACAGCAATCAGCCCCAGCATTTT
CASSYGDSNQPQHF
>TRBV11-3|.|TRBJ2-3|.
TGTGCCAGCAGTCCGGCATCGCCCACAGATACGCAGTATTTT
CASSPASPTDTQYF
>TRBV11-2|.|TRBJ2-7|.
TGTGCCAGCAGCGCCGTGGAGGCCTACGAGCAGTACTTC
CASSAVEAYEQYF
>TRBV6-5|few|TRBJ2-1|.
TGTGCCAGCAGTGAAGGCTACTACAATGAGCAGTTCTTC
CASSEGYYNEQFF
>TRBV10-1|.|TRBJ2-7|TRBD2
TGCGCCAGCGATGCTACTAGCGTGGGGGGGGGCTACGAGCAGTACTTC
CASDATSVGGGYEQYF
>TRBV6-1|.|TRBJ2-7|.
TGTGCCAGCAGTGAAATCGGGGGCATCTACGAGCAGTACTTC
CASSEIGGIYEQYF
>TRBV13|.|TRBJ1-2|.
TGTGCCAGCAGCTTAGGGCGGGGGGCGGATAACTATGGCTACACCTTC
CASSLGRGADNYGYTF
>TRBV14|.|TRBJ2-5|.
TGTGCCAGCAGCCAACTCGAGAGGGGTCGAGAGACCCAGTACTTC
CASSQLERGRETQYF
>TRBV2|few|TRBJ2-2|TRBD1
TGTGCCAGCAGTGAGGAGGGACAGGGGGTATCCGGGGAGCTGTTTTTT
CASSEEGQGVSGELFF
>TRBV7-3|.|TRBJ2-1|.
TGTGCCAGCAGCTTATTTGGGGTTGTGTGGAATGAGCAGTTCTTC
CASSLFGVVWNEQFF
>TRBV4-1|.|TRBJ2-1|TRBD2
TGCGCCAGCAGCCTAGCGGGGGGACACTACAATGAGCAGTTCTTC
CASSLAGGHYNEQFF
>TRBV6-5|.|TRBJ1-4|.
TGTGCCAGCAGGATGGGAGGGGGGATTGAAAAACTGTTTTTT
CASRMGGGIEKLFF
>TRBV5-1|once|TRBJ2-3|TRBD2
TGCGCCAGCAGCTGGGCCAGCGGGGGGACAGATACGCAGTATTTT
CASSWASGGTDTQYF
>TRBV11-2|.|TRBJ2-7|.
TGTGCCAGCAGCTTAGATCATGGTAGCGGCTACGAGCAGTACTTC
CASSLDHGSGYEQYF
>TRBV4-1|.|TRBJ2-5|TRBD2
TGCGCCAGCAGCCAACGACTAGCGGGGGGGCTTAAGGAGCAAGAGACCCAGTACTTC
CASSQRLAGGLKEQETQYF
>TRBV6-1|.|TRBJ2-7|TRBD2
TGTGCCAGCAGTGAACAGGCTAGCGGGAGATCCAGGGAGCAGTACTTC
CASSEQASGRSREQYF
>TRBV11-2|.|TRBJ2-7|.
TGTGCCAGCAGCTTGGAGGGTCCTTACTACGAGCAGTACTTC
CASSLEGPYYEQYF
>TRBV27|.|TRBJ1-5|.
TGTGCCAGCAGTTTATCAGGGGTTAATCAGCCCCAGCATTTT
CASSLSGVNQPQHF
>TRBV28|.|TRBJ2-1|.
TGTGCCAGCAGTTTAAACGGCGGTGAGGATGAGCAGTTCTTC
CASSLNGGEDEQFF